This TCR beta chain was recovered during a study of neurological immune-mediated disorders. The cDNA was synthesized by 5'RACE incorporating 10-nucleotide random UMIs. MiXCR, run by TCRdb on the 5' RACE reads, gives a single entry per CDR3 protein. The sample yields approximately 82,000 distinct CDR3 sequences, roughly an eighth seen once. The V gene's germline CDR1 is DFQATT and CDR2 SNEGSKA (reference sequence). Germline trimming cut 6 bases from V and 3 bases from J; bases unmatched to any gene: 6. The CDR3 totals 13 residues. This clonotype was found many times. Time point noted: longitudinal time-point 2.

Sample: PBMCs. The TCR sequence derives from a female donor with HTLV-1-associated myelopathy (HAM/TSP). V and J are TRBV20-1 and TRBJ1-2, with TRBD1 matching over 8 bases. CDR3 region: CSAATGGDYGYTF. CDR3 in DNA: TGCAGTGCGGCTACAGGGGGGGACTATGGCTACACCTTC.